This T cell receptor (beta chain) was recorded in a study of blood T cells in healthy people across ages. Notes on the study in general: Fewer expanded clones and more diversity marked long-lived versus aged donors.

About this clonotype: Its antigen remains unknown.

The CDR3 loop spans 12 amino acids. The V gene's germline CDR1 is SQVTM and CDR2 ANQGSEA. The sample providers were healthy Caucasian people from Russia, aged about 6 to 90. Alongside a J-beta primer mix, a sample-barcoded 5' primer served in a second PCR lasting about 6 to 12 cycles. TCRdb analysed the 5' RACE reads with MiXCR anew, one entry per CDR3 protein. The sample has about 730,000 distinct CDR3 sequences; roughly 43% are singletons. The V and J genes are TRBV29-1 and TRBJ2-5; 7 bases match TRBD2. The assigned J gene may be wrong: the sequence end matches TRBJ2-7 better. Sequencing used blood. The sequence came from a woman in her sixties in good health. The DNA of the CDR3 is TGCAGCGTCGACGGCGGGGGAATCGAGCAGTACTTC. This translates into CSVDGGGIEQYF.